The clone carrying this T cell receptor (beta chain) was counted between two and nine times. The data derive from a study of CD8 T cells in ankylosing spondylitis. Germline trimming cut 6 bases from V and 9 bases from J; bases unmatched to any gene: 7. The CDR3 has 13 amino acids. MiXCR, applied by TCRdb to the 5' RACE reads, yields one record per CDR3 protein. The table shows under 450,000 distinct CDR3 sequences, with 20% to 25% occurring only once. This chain links TRBV12-3 or TRBV12-4 with TRBJ2-1, with 8 bases aligning to TRBD2. This sequence was found in a male donor with ankylosing spondylitis or in good health (not recorded which). Source material: blood, either unsorted or a sorted T cell fraction (not recorded which). This chain's CDR3 is CASRIPAGGEQFF. The CDR3 nucleotides read TGTGCCAGCAGGATACCCGCGGGGGGTGAGCAGTTCTTC.